This TCR beta chain was documented in a study of T cell clones after liver transplantation. Turning to the study itself: Without induction therapy, subjects received standard immunosuppression until 12-24 months post-transplant. Tolerance: complete withdrawal held at least one year, liver enzymes staying within twice normal.

Germline V gives CDR1 LNHDA, CDR2 SQIVND (reference sequence). The CDR3 has 13 amino acids. With 4 bases clipped from V and 2 bases from J, the junction kept 2 bases outside the gene matches. A note on this clone: Its specificity is not known.

Study conclusions and caveats: In two subjects, few donor cells limited the measurable donor-reactive repertoire.

Measured with immunoSEQ multiplex PCR; TCRdb has only the in-frame clones, and not every one. This table holds 95,000 to 130,000 clones, around nine tenths found once. The material sequenced was CD4+ T cells from blood, taken 12 months after liver transplant. The TCR comes from a human patient who received a liver transplant. Some of these T cells may belong to the graft donor. The chain is built from TRBV19 and TRBJ2-7; TRBD2 aligns across 7 bases. CDR3 sequence (DNA): TGTGCCAGTAGTAGGGCGGGGGCCTACGAGCAGTACTTC. This gives the protein CASSRAGAYEQYF.